Listed here are 3 T cell receptor beta chains from one sample, sequenced in a study of blood T cells in healthy people across ages. The authors ran a second PCR of 7 to 11 cycles using a sample-barcoded 5' primer and a J-beta primer mix. TCRdb re-called the 5' RACE reads through MiXCR, storing one row per CDR3 protein. The sample carries 870,000 or so distinct CDR3 sequences, roughly 26% recorded once. The sequenced material came from blood. Every receptor here comes from an elderly woman in good health.

This clonotype showed up many times. V gene TRBV6-5 combines with J gene TRBJ1-2; no definite D call. CDR3 size: 14 residues. Per germline, CDR1 MNHEY and CDR2 SVGAGI. V lost 0 bases, J lost 2 bases, and 7 bases lay in between. CDR3 sequence (DNA): TGTGCCAGCAGTTACTCCTCGCGAAACTATGGCTACACCTTC. Encoded protein: CASSYSSRNYGYTF.

Points on this clonotype: The junction departs from germline at one end; a sequencing error may be responsible. The J gene is TRBJ1-4, the V gene TRBV3-1; D remains unclear. Germline CDR1 LGHDT, CDR2 YNNKEL (reference sequence). This CDR3 has 14 residues. The CDR3 spells CASSRAVARQKLLF. The CDR3 DNA follows: TGTGCCAGCAGCCGGGCGGTGGCGCGGCAGAAACTGCTTTTT.

In the case of this clonotype: Given a much more abundant clone one base away, this may be a read error. The CDR3 end shows no conserved phenylalanine or tryptophan, and so a read error is likely. The CDR3 nucleotides read TGTGCCAGCAGCTTTCCGGGGACTGAAGCTTTCTTG. It translates to CASSFPGTEAFL. The chain carries TRBV12-3 or TRBV12-4 and TRBJ1-1; D unclear. Deletions cut 6 bases from V and 5 bases from J, with 10 bases between. CDR3 length: 12 residues.